What follows are 15 T cell receptor beta chains derived from one specimen sequenced in a study of CD8+CD57+ T cells in acquired aplastic anemia. Profiling of TCR beta VDJ combinations and CDR3 sequences used genomic DNA as template. TCRdb called the reads again in MiXCR, with one record for every CDR3 protein. The sample records about 200,000 distinct CDR3 sequences, approximately 65% being singletons. By flow cytometry, patients selected for sequencing had shown an expansion of CD8+CD57+ cells. Sequencing was done on a sample of sorted CD4+, CD8+, or CD8+CD57+ T cells (not recorded which) from PBMCs. The receptors originated from a human donor with aplastic anemia.

The chain is built from TRBV7-9 and TRBJ2-7; possibly TRBD1 for D (6 bases). This CDR3 region has 13 residues. V lost 6 bases and J lost 0, with 9 bases in between. Per germline, CDR1 SEHNR and CDR2 FQNEAQ (reference sequence). CDR3 residues: CASRQGLSYEQYF. DNA for the CDR3: TGTGCCAGCAGGCAGGGGCTCTCCTACGAGCAGTACTTC.

The rearrangement joins TRBV24-1 to TRBJ2-7; D is possibly TRBD1 (6 bases). V was pared by 5 bases and J by 2 bases, with 12 bases between. CDR1 is KGHDR and CDR2 is SFDVKD in the germline V gene. The CDR3 length is 14 residues. The CDR3 sequence is CATSAPGQPYEQYF. CDR3 DNA: TGTGCCACCAGTGCCCCTGGACAGCCCTACGAGCAGTACTTC.

The table lists this clonotype with a count of one. The gene calls are TRBV9 and TRBJ2-5; 12 bases agree with TRBD2. Germline V gene data show CDR1 as SGDLS and CDR2 as YYNGEE. The CDR3 sequence is 17 residues long. V shed 3 bases and J 5 bases; nucleotides not matched to a gene: 11. The CDR3 region has the DNA TGTGCCAGCAGCGGTAACCGACTAGCGGGGGAATCGGAGACCCAGTACTTC. It yields the protein CASSGNRLAGESETQYF.

The rearrangement joins TRBV20-1 to TRBJ2-1, with 7 bases that match TRBD2. V gave up 3 bases and J gave up 0 bases; unmatched junction bases: 5. This CDR3 is built from 15 residues. Germline V gene sequence: CDR1 DFQATT, CDR2 SNEGSKA (reference sequence). The CDR3 spells CSASSGESSYNEQFF. Here the CDR3 DNA reads TGCAGTGCTAGCAGCGGGGAAAGCTCCTACAATGAGCAGTTCTTC.

This chain uses TRBV5-1 with TRBJ2-7; no definite D call. V lost 4 bases and J 7 bases, leaving 9 bases between the germline ends. This CDR3 has 11 residues. The germline V gene encodes CDR1 SGHRS and CDR2 YFSETQ. This CDR3 reads CASSNEREQYF. The CDR3 nucleotides are TGCGCCAGCAGCAACGAGCGAGAGCAGTACTTC.

The CDR3 nucleotides read TGTGCCAGTAGTGAACGTAATGAAAAACTGTTTTTT. It is translated as CASSERNEKLFF. The chain is built from TRBV19 and TRBJ1-4; D gene uncertain. Germline V gives CDR1 LNHDA, CDR2 SQIVND (reference sequence). This CDR3 is built from 12 residues. The ends were cut back, 5 bases at V and 4 bases at J, with 5 bases in the middle.

This clonotype was counted only a few times. The chain combines TRBV15 with TRBJ2-3, with 14 bases lining up with TRBD2. The V gene end was trimmed by 5 bases and the J gene end by 1 base; junction bases not matched to a gene: 8. The CDR3 is 18 amino acids. The germline CDR1 and CDR2 sequences are LNHNV and YYDKDF (reference sequence). The DNA for the CDR3 is TGTGCCACCAGCGGACTAGCGGGGGGAATAGTTGGCACAGATACGCAGTATTTT. Its protein is CATSGLAGGIVGTDTQYF.

V and J are TRBV5-1 and TRBJ1-2; possible D gene TRBD1, 6 bases. This CDR3 region has 13 residues. The V gene lost 4 bases and the J gene lost 5 bases, with 12 bases spanning the gap. Germline CDR1 SGHRS, CDR2 YFSETQ. As DNA, the CDR3 is TGCGCCAGCAGCAGGGACACCGAATATGGCTACACCTTC. This gives the protein CASSRDTEYGYTF.

This clonotype has a handful of counts. This sequence joins TRBV2 and TRBJ2-5; TRBD2 aligns across 7 bases. CDR3 length: 14 amino acids. Germline loops: CDR1 SNHLY, CDR2 FYNNEI. J gave up 5 bases and V 6 bases, and 9 bases lay outside the gene matches. The CDR3 loop reads CASSPTGGGETQYF. In nucleotides, the CDR3 is TGTGCCAGCAGCCCTACGGGGGGAGGGGAGACCCAGTACTTC.

A note on this clonotype: Germline and junction disagree at one end, which may indicate a read error. This rearrangement joins TRBV5-1 to TRBJ2-7; D gene uncertain. Germline lookup yields CDR1 SGHRS and CDR2 YFSETQ. The CDR3 consists of 13 residues. The CDR3 sequence is CASSSGNFYEQYF. The DNA for the CDR3 is TGTGCCAGCAGCTCCGGAAACTTCTACGAGCAGTACTTC.

This chain links TRBV6-1 with TRBJ1-1; 10 bases are a match to TRBD1. This CDR3 has 14 amino acids. CDR1 is MNHNS and CDR2 is SASEGT in the germline V gene. Trimming removed 8 bases from V and 1 base from J; junction bases left unmatched: 4. The CDR3 sequence: CASLDRGKNTEAFF. The CDR3 coding sequence is TGTGCCAGCCTGGACAGGGGGAAGAACACTGAAGCTTTCTTT.

The chain joins TRBV5-4 to TRBJ2-5; D could derive from TRBD1 or TRBD2 (5 bases each). CDR1 is SGHNT and CDR2 is YYREEE in the germline V gene (reference sequence). The V and J ends lost 0 bases and 5 bases respectively, with 8 bases between them. The CDR3 extends over 13 amino acids. The CDR3 is CASSLVGDETQYF. The CDR3 bases are TGTGCCAGCAGCTTGGTGGGGGACGAGACCCAGTACTTC. The full variable domain, rest sourced from reference TRBV5-4 and TRBJ2-5, is ETGVTQSPTHLIKTRGQQVTLRCSSQSGHNTVSWYQQALGQGPQFIFQYYREEENGRGNFPPRFSGLQFPNYSSELNVNALELDDSALYLCASSLVGDETQYFGPGTRLLVL.

This chain links TRBV7-4 with TRBJ2-1; D is tentatively TRBD1 or TRBD2 (5 bases each). The germline V gene has CDR1 SGHVT and CDR2 SQSDAQ. This CDR3 spans 16 amino acids. With 2 bases removed from V and 5 bases from J, the gap between germline ends came to 16 bases. The DNA for the CDR3 is TGTGCCAGCAGCTTACGGCTGGGGGATCCTAACAATGAGCAGTTCTTC. Translated: CASSLRLGDPNNEQFF.

About this clonotype itself: The junction shows a germline mismatch at one end, possibly a read error. This chain connects TRBV7-3 to TRBJ2-2; 9 bases agree with TRBD1. The CDR3 loop spans 16 amino acids. Germline loops: CDR1 SGHTA, CDR2 FQGTGA. The CDR3 DNA reads as TGTGACAGCAGCTTAGCCCACAGGGGGCGATCCGGGGAGCTGTTTTTT. Translation: CDSSLAHRGRSGELFF.

The chain employs TRBV2 and TRBJ2-6, with D uncertain. This CDR3 spans 14 amino acids. CDR1 and CDR2 from the germline V gene are SNHLY and FYNNEI. Trimming removed 9 bases at V and 0 bases at J, with 9 bases between. This CDR3 reads CARRLSSGANVLTF. The CDR3 nucleotides read TGTGCCAGGAGATTAAGCTCTGGGGCCAACGTCCTGACTTTC. Using reference TRBV2 and TRBJ2-6 for the parts outside the CDR3, the full variable domain is EPEVTQTPSHQVTQMGQEVILRCVPISNHLYFYWYRQILGQKVEFLVSFYNNEISEKSEIFDDQFSVERPDGSNFTLKIRSTKLEDSAMYFCARRLSSGANVLTFGAGSRLTVL.